This passage covers 21 T cell receptor beta chains from one sample sequenced in a study of blood T cell repertoires in COVID-19. Clones were read by immunoSEQ multiplex PCR, and TCRdb kept only the in-frame ones, dropping some. Of around 250,000 clones in the sample, roughly 80% were seen once. The material sequenced was peripheral blood. These receptors came from a man aged 55-75 years who had recovered from COVID-19.

The rearrangement links TRBV11-2 to TRBJ1-2; a weak D match, TRBD1 (5 bases). Germline values: CDR1 SGHAT, CDR2 FQNNGV. The V end lost 3 bases, the J end lost 3 bases, and 14 bases lay between the germline ends. The CDR3 totals 15 residues. The CDR3 region has the DNA TGTGCCAGCAGCTTCCGAGGCGGAGGGGACTATGGCTACACCTTC. Encoded protein: CASSFRGGGDYGYTF.

The chain carries TRBV28 and TRBJ1-5, with D tentatively TRBD1 (5 bases). Germline loops: CDR1 MDHEN, CDR2 SYDVKM. The CDR3 sequence is 14 residues long. V lost 2 bases to trimming and J lost 7 bases, with 12 bases between them. CDR3 region: CASSLREGRQPQHF. The CDR3 DNA reads as TGTGCCAGCAGTTTACGTGAGGGGAGGCAGCCCCAGCATTTT.

The V and J genes are TRBV7-8 and TRBJ2-5; D might be TRBD1 (7 bases). The CDR3 has 17 amino acids. Germline V gene lookup returns CDR1 SGHVS and CDR2 FQNEAQ. V shed 5 bases and J shed 0 bases, with 19 bases lying between them. In nucleotides, the CDR3 is TGTGCCAGCAGCCGTGGAGGGCAGGGGGTGTACCAAGAGACCCAGTACTTC. The encoded protein is CASSRGGQGVYQETQYF.

The chain couples TRBV3-1 (or the pseudogene TRBV3-2) to TRBJ2-1, with 11 positions matching TRBD1. Germline loops: CDR1 LGHDT, CDR2 YNNKEL (reference sequence). The CDR3 extends over 15 amino acids. V was pared by 5 bases and J by 9 bases, with 9 bases of the junction left unmatched. The CDR3 nucleotides are TGTGCCAGCAGCTATTACGGACAGGGGGCGGGTGAGCAGTTCTTC. This translates into CASSYYGQGAGEQFF.

V usage is TRBV7-2 and J usage is TRBJ2-2, with TRBD2 identical over 9 bases. This CDR3 is built from 16 residues. CDR1 SGHTA and CDR2 FQGNSA come from the germline V gene. The junction had 9 bases not matched to a gene; V was cut back by 3 bases and J by 7 bases. The CDR3 DNA reads as TGTGCCAGCAGCTTTGTTCGCGGGGGGGCGATCGGGGAGCTGTTTTTT. Amino acids: CASSFVRGGAIGELFF.

The chain uses TRBV21-1 and TRBJ2-1; TRBD2 is the table's D call, not checked against the DNA. TRBV21-1 is noted as a pseudogene. This CDR3 comprises 16 residues. The CDR3, as DNA: TGTGCCAGCGGACAGAGGACTAGCGGGAGGGGGAATGAGCAGTTCTTC. This encodes CASGQRTSGRGNEQFF.

This clone has just a few counts. The chain is built from TRBV12-3 or TRBV12-4 and TRBJ2-2; 9 positions agree with TRBD1. Germline trimming cut 6 bases from V and 13 bases from J; bases unmatched to any gene: 6. This CDR3 contains 12 residues. The CDR3 nucleotides read TGTGCCAGCAGCGAACAGGGGGCAGGGCTGTTTTTT. Translated, it gives CASSEQGAGLFF.

The V call is TRBV3-1 (or the pseudogene TRBV3-2), the J call TRBJ2-7, with no clear D. CDR3 length: 11 residues. Germline-derived CDR1 and CDR2 are LGHDT and YNNKEL (reference sequence). V dropped 6 bases and J dropped 4 bases, with 7 bases sitting between them. The CDR3 nucleotides read TGTGCCAGCAGTTCTAGGTACGAGCAGTACTTC. Amino acid sequence: CASSSRYEQYF.

The chain carries TRBV5-1 and TRBJ1-1, with no clear D. V was shortened by 3 bases and J by 1 base, with 7 bases between the two germline ends. Germline V gene sequence: CDR1 SGHRS, CDR2 YFSETQ. The CDR3 spans 13 residues. CDR3 in DNA: TGCGCCAGCAGCTCTACAGCGAACACTGAAGCTTTCTTT. It encodes CASSSTANTEAFF.

The chain joins TRBV28 to TRBJ2-3; TRBD2 matches at 9 bases. Trimming took 7 bases from V and 2 from J; bases not matched to a gene: 16. The CDR3 extends over 18 amino acids. Germline V lookup: CDR1 MDHEN, CDR2 SYDVKM. The CDR3 region has the DNA TGTGCCAGCACCTCGACCTATCGGCCTAGCGGGACCACAGATACGCAGTATTTT. Protein product: CASTSTYRPSGTTDTQYF. Full variable domain (remainder filled in from reference TRBV28 and TRBJ2-3): DVKVTQSSRYLVKRTGEKVFLECVQDMDHENMFWYRQDPGLGLRLIYFSYDVKMKEKGDIPEGYSVSREKKERFSLILESASTNQTSMYLCASTSTYRPSGTTDTQYFGPGTRLTVL.

V and J are TRBV12-5 and TRBJ1-4; 9 nucleotides align to TRBD1. The CDR3 is 15 amino acids. CDR1 is LGHNT, CDR2 FRNRAP, per germline. Trimming removed 4 bases from V and 6 bases from J; junction bases left unmatched: 6. The CDR3 sequence: CASGSRDRDDEKLFF. DNA of the CDR3: TGTGCTAGTGGTTCCCGGGACAGGGATGATGAAAAACTGTTTTTT. The full variable domain, its missing parts supplied by reference TRBV12-5 and TRBJ1-4, is DARVTQTPRHKVTEMGQEVTMRCQPILGHNTVFWYRQTMMQGLELLAYFRNRAPLDDSGMPKDRFSAEMPDATLATLKIQPSEPRDSAVYFCASGSRDRDDEKLFFGSGTQLSVL.

The chain uses TRBV29-1 and TRBJ1-6, with 9 bases lining up with TRBD1. This CDR3 is 19 amino acids long. After removal of 3 bases from V and 0 bases from J, the junction contained 12 bases not matched to a gene. Germline lookup yields CDR1 SQVTM and CDR2 ANQGSEA. In DNA form, the CDR3 reads TGCAGCGTTGATAGGGTGAGGGACAGGGAAGACTCCTATAATTCACCCCTCCACTTT. Protein sequence: CSVDRVRDREDSYNSPLHF. The variable domain in full, completed from reference TRBV29-1 and TRBJ1-6, reads SAVISQKPSRDICQRGTSLTIQCQVDSQVTMMFWYRQQPGQSLTLIATANQGSEATYESGFVIDKFPISRPNLTFSTLTVSNMSPEDSSIYLCSVDRVRDREDSYNSPLHFGNGTRLTVT.

V usage is TRBV19 and J usage is TRBJ1-1; possible D gene TRBD1, 5 bases. CDR3 length: 14 residues. Germline assignment: CDR1 LNHDA and CDR2 SQIVND (reference sequence). V lost 4 bases to trimming and J lost 5 bases, with 14 bases between them. The CDR3, as DNA: TGTGCCAGTAGTAACTGGATGGGGGGGACTGAAGCTTTCTTT. This translates into CASSNWMGGTEAFF.

The count of this clone is one. The CDR3 bases are TGTGCCAGCAGCTTGTTCGGACAGGGACAGGGGGCCCTCTGGGAGCAGTACTTC. Its translation: CASSLFGQGQGALWEQYF. The rearrangement links TRBV5-4 to TRBJ2-7; TRBD1 aligns across 12 bases. Germline CDR1 and CDR2: SGHNT and YYREEE (reference sequence). This CDR3 is built from 18 residues. V gave up 1 base and J gave up 7 bases; unmatched junction bases: 15.

This clone was observed once. This rearrangement joins TRBV5-8 to TRBJ1-1; a possible D gene is TRBD1 (5 bases). The CDR3 length is 14 residues. CDR1 SGHTS and CDR2 YDEGEE come from the germline V gene. V dropped 2 bases and J dropped 1 base, with 9 bases sitting between them. The CDR3 DNA sequence: TGTGCCAGCAGCTTCGACGACAGGAACACTGAAGCTTTCTTT. Its translation: CASSFDDRNTEAFF. The whole variable domain, filled in from reference TRBV5-8 and TRBJ1-1, reads EAGVTQSPTHLIKTRGQQATLRCSPISGHTSVYWYQQALGLGLQFLLWYDEGEERNRGNFPPRFSGRQFPNYSSELNVNALELEDSALYLCASSFDDRNTEAFFGQGTRLTVV.

With respect to this clone: A far larger clone is off by one base, so a read error is likely. J is TRBJ1-5 and V is TRBV5-5, with no clear D. The CDR3 is made up of 14 amino acids. The germline V gene has CDR1 SGHKS and CDR2 YYEKEE (reference sequence). With 0 bases removed from V and 2 bases from J, the gap between germline ends came to 6 bases. CDR3: CASSLDRGNQPQHF. CDR3 DNA sequence: TGTGCCAGCAGCTTGGACCGGGGCAATCAGCCCCAGCATTTT. The full variable domain, with the rest looked up from reference TRBV5-5 and TRBJ1-5, is DAGVTQSPTHLIKTRGQQVTLRCSPISGHKSVSWYQQVLGQGPQFIFQYYEKEERGRGNFPDRFSARQFPNYSSELNVNALLLGDSALYLCASSLDRGNQPQHFGDGTRLSIL.

The chain combines TRBV19 with TRBJ1-2; TRBD1 agrees at 7 bases. With 3 bases clipped from V and 4 bases from J, the junction kept 17 bases outside the gene matches. The CDR3 spans 18 residues. Germline V gives CDR1 LNHDA, CDR2 SQIVND (reference sequence). CDR3 coding DNA: TGTGCCAGTAGTATGGGGGGCAGGGGGTCCCCCTCTGGCTATGGCTACACCTTC. It codes for CASSMGGRGSPSGYGYTF. Filled out from reference TRBV19 and TRBJ1-2, the complete variable domain reads DGGITQSPKYLFRKEGQNVTLSCEQNLNHDAMYWYRQDPGQGLRLIYYSQIVNDFQKGDIAEGYSVSREKKESFPLTVTSAQKNPTAFYLCASSMGGRGSPSGYGYTFGSGTRLTVV.

This clone showed up just once. Other DNA sequences in this sample translate to the same CDR3. The V call is TRBV28, the J call TRBJ1-5, with D perhaps TRBD1 (6 bases). V was shortened by 6 bases and J by 2 bases, with 11 bases between the two germline ends. Germline CDR1 and CDR2: MDHEN and SYDVKM. This CDR3 has 14 residues. The CDR3 spells CASSNRQGNQPQHF. CDR3 in DNA: TGTGCCAGCAGCAATCGACAGGGCAATCAGCCCCAGCATTTT. Full variable domain (rest looked up from reference TRBV28 and TRBJ1-5): DVKVTQSSRYLVKRTGEKVFLECVQDMDHENMFWYRQDPGLGLRLIYFSYDVKMKEKGDIPEGYSVSREKKERFSLILESASTNQTSMYLCASSNRQGNQPQHFGDGTRLSIL.

The chain joins TRBV11-2 to TRBJ2-3; 9 bases fit TRBD2. Losses at the gene ends were 3 bases for V and 6 bases for J; bases not matched to a gene: 10. This CDR3 spans 16 amino acids. Germline CDR1 and CDR2: SGHAT and FQNNGV. CDR3 residues: CASSFGGRALSDTQYF. CDR3 in DNA: TGTGCCAGCAGCTTCGGCGGGAGGGCGTTATCGGATACGCAGTATTTT.

The chain couples TRBV28 to TRBJ2-1, with a weak D call TRBD1 (6 bases). The CDR3 covers 13 residues. Germline loops: CDR1 MDHEN, CDR2 SYDVKM. V shed 6 bases and J shed 6 bases, with 12 bases lying between them. DNA for the CDR3: TGTGCCAGCAGACAACAGGGTACCAATGAGCAGTTCTTC. Translated: CASRQQGTNEQFF.

In this sample, this clone turned up a few times. V gene TRBV5-1 combines with J gene TRBJ2-1; tentative D call: TRBD1 (5 bases). V lost 3 bases and J 4 bases, leaving 11 bases between the germline ends. This CDR3 contains 14 residues. The germline V gene has CDR1 SGHRS and CDR2 YFSETQ. The CDR3 sequence: CASSSTGTYNEQFF. CDR3 coding DNA: TGCGCCAGCAGCTCTACAGGCACTTACAATGAGCAGTTCTTC.